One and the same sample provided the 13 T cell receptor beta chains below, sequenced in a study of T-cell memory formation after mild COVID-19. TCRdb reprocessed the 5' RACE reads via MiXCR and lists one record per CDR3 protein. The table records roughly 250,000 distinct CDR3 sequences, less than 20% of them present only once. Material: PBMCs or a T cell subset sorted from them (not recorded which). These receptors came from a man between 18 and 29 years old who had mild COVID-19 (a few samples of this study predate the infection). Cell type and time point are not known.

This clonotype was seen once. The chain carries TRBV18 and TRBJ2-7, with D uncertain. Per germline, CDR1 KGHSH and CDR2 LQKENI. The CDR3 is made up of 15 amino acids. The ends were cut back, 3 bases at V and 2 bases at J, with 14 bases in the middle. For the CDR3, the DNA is TGTGCCAGCTCACCTTCTTCACTGAATCCCTACGAGCAGTACGTC. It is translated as CASSPSSLNPYEQYV.

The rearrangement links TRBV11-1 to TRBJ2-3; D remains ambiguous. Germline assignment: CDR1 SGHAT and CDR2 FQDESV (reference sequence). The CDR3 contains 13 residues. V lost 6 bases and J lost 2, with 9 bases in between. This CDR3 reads CASRRTITDTQYF. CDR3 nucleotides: TGTGCCAGCAGACGGACGATCACAGATACGCAGTATTTT.

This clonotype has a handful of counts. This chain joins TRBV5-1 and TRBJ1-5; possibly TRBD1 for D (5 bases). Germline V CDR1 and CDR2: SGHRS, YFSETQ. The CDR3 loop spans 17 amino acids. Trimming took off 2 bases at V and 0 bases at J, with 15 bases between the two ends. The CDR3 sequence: CASSFDPRDASNQPQHF. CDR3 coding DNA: TGCGCCAGCAGCTTTGATCCCAGGGACGCTAGCAATCAGCCCCAGCATTTT.

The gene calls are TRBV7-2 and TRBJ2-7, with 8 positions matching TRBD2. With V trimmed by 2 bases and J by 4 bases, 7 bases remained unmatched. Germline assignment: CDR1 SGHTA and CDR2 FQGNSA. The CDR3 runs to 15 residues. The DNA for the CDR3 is TGTGCCAGCAGCTTAACGGGGGGGCCTCAGTACGAGCAGTACTTC. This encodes CASSLTGGPQYEQYF.

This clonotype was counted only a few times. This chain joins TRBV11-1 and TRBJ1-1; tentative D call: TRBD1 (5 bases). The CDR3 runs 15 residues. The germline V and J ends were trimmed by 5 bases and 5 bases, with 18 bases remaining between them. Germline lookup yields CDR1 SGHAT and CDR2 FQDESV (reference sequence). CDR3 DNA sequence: TGTGCCAGCAGCGCACGCCCAGGGCGTATAACTGAAGCTTTCTTT. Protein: CASSARPGRITEAFF.

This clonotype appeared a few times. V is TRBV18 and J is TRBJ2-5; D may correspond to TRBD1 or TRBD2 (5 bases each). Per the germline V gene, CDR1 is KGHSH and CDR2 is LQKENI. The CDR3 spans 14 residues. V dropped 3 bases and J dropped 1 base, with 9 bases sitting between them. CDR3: CASSPGVAQETQYF. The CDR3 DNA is TGTGCCAGCTCACCGGGGGTAGCCCAAGAGACCCAGTACTTC.

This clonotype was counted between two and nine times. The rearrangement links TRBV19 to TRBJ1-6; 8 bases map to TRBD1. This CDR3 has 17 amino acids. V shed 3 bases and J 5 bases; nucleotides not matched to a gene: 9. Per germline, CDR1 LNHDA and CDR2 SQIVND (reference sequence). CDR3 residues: CASSMSRDRTDNSPLHF. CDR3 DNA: TGTGCCAGTAGTATGTCCCGGGACAGGACGGATAATTCACCCCTCCACTTT.

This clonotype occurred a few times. CDR3 sequence: CASSLATTSYNEQFF. CDR3 sequence (DNA): TGCGCCAGCAGCTTGGCCACTACCTCCTACAATGAGCAGTTCTTC. The J gene is TRBJ2-1, the V gene TRBV5-1, with no clear D. The CDR3 contains 15 residues. Germline V gene sequence: CDR1 SGHRS, CDR2 YFSETQ. V lost 0 bases to trimming and J lost 0 bases, with 7 bases between them.

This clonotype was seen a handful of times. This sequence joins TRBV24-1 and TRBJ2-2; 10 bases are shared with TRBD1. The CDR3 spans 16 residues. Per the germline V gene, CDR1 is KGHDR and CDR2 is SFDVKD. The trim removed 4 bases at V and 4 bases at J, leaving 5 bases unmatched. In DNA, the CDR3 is TGTGCCACCAGTGAAAGGGACAGGGGTAGCACCGGGGAGCTGTTTTTT. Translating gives CATSERDRGSTGELFF.

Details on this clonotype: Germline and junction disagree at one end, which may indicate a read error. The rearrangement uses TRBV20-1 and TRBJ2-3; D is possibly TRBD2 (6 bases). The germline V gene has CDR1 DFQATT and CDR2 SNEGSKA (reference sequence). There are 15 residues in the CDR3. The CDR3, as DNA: TGCAGTGCTAGTTTGGCGGGGAGCTTCACAGATGCGCAGTATTTT. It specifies CSASLAGSFTDAQYF.

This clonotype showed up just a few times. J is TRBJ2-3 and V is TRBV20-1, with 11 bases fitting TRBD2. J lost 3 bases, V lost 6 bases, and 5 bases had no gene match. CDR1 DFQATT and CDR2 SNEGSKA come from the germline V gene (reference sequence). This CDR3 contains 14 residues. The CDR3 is CSATLAGETDTQYF. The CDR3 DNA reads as TGCAGTGCCACACTAGCGGGGGAGACAGATACGCAGTATTTT.

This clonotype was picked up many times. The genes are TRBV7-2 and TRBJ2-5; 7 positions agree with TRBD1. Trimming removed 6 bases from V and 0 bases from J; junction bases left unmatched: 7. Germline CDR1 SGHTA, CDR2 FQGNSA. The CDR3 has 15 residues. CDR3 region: CASRPGTANQETQYF. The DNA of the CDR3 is TGTGCCAGCAGGCCCGGGACAGCTAACCAAGAGACCCAGTACTTC. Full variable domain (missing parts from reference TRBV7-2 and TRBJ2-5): GAGVSQSPSNKVTEKGKDVELRCDPISGHTALYWYRQSLGQGLEFLIYFQGNSAPDKSGLPSDRFSAERTGGSVSTLTIQRTQQEDSAVYLCASRPGTANQETQYFGPGTRLLVL.

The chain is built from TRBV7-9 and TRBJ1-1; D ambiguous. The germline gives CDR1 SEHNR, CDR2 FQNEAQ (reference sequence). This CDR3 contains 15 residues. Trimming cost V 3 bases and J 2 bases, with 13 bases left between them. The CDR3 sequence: CASSLSGRFNTEAFF. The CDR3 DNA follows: TGTGCCAGCAGCTTGTCCGGACGGTTCAACACTGAAGCTTTCTTT.